The present T cell receptor beta chain was sequenced within a study of cytomegalovirus exposure and HLA in healthy donors. Overall study: It was reported in a later analysis that the same platform had been used for the roughly 130 validation repertoires as for the approximately 700 first-cohort repertoires.

Study observations and caveats: Cytomegalovirus-associated TCR beta chains were listed, numbering around 150. According to reports, the classifier identified cytomegalovirus status with high specificity and sensitivity.

CDR1 is WNHNN and CDR2 is SYGVQD in the germline V gene (reference sequence). This CDR3 has 11 amino acids. Trimming cost V 7 bases and J 8 bases; bases outside gene matches: 1. Data came from immunoSEQ multiplex PCR; TCRdb stores just in-frame clones and leaves some out. The sample comprises around 200,000 clones, around 82% of which are singletons, and under 3.5% rests with the top ten. This clone has only a few counts. The antigen is not known. Sequenced sample: PBMCs. The chain joins TRBV10-1 to TRBJ2-1; 8 bases line up with TRBD1. The receptor's source is a woman in her late teens or twenties in good health and CMV-seropositive. The CDR3 DNA follows: TGCGCCAGCATCAGGGGGCATGAGCAGTTCTTC. As protein: CASIRGHEQFF.